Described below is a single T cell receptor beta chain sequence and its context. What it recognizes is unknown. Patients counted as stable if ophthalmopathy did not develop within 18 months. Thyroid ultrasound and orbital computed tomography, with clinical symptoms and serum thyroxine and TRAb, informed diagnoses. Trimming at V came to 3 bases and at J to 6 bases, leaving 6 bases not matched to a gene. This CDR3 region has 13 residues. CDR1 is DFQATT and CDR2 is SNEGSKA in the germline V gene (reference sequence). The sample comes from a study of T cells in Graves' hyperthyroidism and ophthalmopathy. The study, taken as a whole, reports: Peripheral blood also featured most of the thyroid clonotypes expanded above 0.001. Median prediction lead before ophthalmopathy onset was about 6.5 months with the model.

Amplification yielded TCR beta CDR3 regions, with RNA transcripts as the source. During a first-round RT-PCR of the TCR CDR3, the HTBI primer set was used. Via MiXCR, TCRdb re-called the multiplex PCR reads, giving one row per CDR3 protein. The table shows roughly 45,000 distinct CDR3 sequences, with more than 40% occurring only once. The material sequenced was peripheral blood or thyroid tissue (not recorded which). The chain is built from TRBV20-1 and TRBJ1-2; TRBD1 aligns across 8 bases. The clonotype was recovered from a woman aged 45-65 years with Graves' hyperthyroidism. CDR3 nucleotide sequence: TGCAGTGCTAGCCGGACAGGGATTGATGGCTACACCTTC. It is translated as CSASRTGIDGYTF.